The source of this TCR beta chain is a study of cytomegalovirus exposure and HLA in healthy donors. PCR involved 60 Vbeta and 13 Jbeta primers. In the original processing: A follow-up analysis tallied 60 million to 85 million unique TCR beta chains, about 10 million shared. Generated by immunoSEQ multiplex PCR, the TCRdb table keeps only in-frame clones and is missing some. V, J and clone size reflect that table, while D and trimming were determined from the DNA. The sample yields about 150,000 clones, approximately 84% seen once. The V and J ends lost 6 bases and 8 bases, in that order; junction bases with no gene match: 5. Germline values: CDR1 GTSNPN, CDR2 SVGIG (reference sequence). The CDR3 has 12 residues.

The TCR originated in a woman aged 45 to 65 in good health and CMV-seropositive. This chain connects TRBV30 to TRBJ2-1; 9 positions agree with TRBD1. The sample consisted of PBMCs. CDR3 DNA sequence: TGTGCCTGTCGACAGGGGGTCGATGAGCAGTTCTTC. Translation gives CACRQGVDEQFF.